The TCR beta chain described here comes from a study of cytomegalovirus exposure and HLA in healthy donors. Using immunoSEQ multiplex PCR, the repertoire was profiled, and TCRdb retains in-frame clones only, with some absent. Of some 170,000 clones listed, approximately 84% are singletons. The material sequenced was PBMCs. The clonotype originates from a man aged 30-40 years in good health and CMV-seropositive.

The CDR3 DNA sequence: TGTGCCAGCGGCCGGGACTCCGCCGGAGATACGCAGTATTTT. The encoded protein is CASGRDSAGDTQYF. The genes are TRBV9 and TRBJ2-3, with TRBD2 as a possible D gene (6 bases). V was pared by 7 bases and J by 5 bases, with 17 bases between. The CDR3 consists of 14 residues. Germline lookup yields CDR1 SGDLS and CDR2 YYNGEE. Using reference TRBV9 and TRBJ2-3 for the parts outside the CDR3, the full variable domain is DSGVTQTPKHLITATGQRVTLRCSPRSGDLSVYWYQQSLDQGLQFLIQYYNGEERAKGNILERFSAQQFPDLHSELNLSSLELGDSALYFCASGRDSAGDTQYFGPGTRLTVL.